A single sample is the source of the 12 T cell receptor beta chains below, sequenced in a study of cytomegalovirus exposure and HLA in healthy donors (dated by TCRdb to 2017 to 2019). The library was prepared using the immunoSEQ multiplex PCR assay. The multiplex PCR relied on a mix of 60 forward primers for TCR Vbeta segments and 13 reverse primers for TCR Jbeta segments. Not all clones reach the TCRdb copy of this immuneACCESS table, which keeps in-frame sequences only. Checked studies attribute under half of the gap to unresolved V genes and leave the rest unexplained. The sample data list about 100,000 clones, and roughly 83% of these were observed just once. The ten largest make up approximately 2.8% of the sample. Source material: PBMCs. These receptors were collected from a man aged 35-49 years in good health and CMV-seronegative.

The chain joins TRBV2 to TRBJ2-5; D gene unclear. From germline, CDR1 is SNHLY and CDR2 FYNNEI. The CDR3 length is 11 residues. Trimming left V 7 bases short and J 6 bases short, with 9 bases between. The CDR3: CASNLVQTQYF. In DNA, the CDR3 is TGTGCCAGCAATCTCGTCCAGACCCAGTACTTC.

Only one count was recorded for this clone. The chain is built from TRBV5-1 and TRBJ2-3; 7 bases agree with TRBD2. The junction had 4 bases not matched to a gene; V was cut back by 3 bases and J by 0 bases. Germline-derived CDR1 and CDR2 are SGHRS and YFSETQ. The CDR3 has 15 amino acids. The CDR3 coding sequence is TGCGCCAGCAGCTCTAGCGGAGCCAGCACAGATACGCAGTATTTT. Encoded protein: CASSSSGASTDTQYF. The variable domain in full, completed from reference TRBV5-1 and TRBJ2-3, reads KAGVTQTPRYLIKTRGQQVTLSCSPISGHRSVSWYQQTPGQGLQFLFEYFSETQRNKGNFPGRFSGRQFSNSRSEMNVSTLELGDSALYLCASSSSGASTDTQYFGPGTRLTVL.

With respect to this clone: At one end the junction does not follow the germline gene, possibly because of a read error. This chain uses TRBV7-7 with TRBJ2-1, with TRBD2 matching 10 bases. CDR3 length equals 14 residues. Germline V gene data show CDR1 as SSHAT and CDR2 as FNYEAQ (reference sequence). This CDR3 is CASSLAGGNNEQFF. The CDR3 nucleotides read TGTGCTAGCAGCTTAGCGGGGGGTAACAATGAGCAGTTCTTC.

The chain combines TRBV5-4 with TRBJ2-5, with 12 bases fitting TRBD2. CDR1 and CDR2 from the germline V gene are SGHNT and YYREEE (reference sequence). The CDR3 totals 18 residues. V trimming: 4 bases; J trimming: 0 bases; junction bases outside the gene matches: 10. The CDR3 spells CASSGGTSGGKYQETQYF. Written as DNA, the CDR3 is TGTGCCAGCAGCGGGGGCACTAGCGGGGGGAAGTACCAAGAGACCCAGTACTTC.

V is TRBV11-2 and J is TRBJ2-5; D unresolved. Trimming stripped 5 bases from V and 3 bases from J, with 10 bases between. The CDR3 consists of 13 residues. Germline V gene sequence: CDR1 SGHAT, CDR2 FQNNGV. Written as DNA, the CDR3 is TGTGCCAGCAGCCCAGACGGAGAAGAGACCCAGTACTTC. Amino acid sequence: CASSPDGEETQYF.

The chain joins TRBV5-4 to TRBJ1-2; 9 nucleotides agree with TRBD1. There are 13 residues in the CDR3. The V gene end was trimmed by 3 bases and the J gene end by 5 bases; junction bases not matched to a gene: 2. Germline values: CDR1 SGHNT, CDR2 YYREEE (reference sequence). The CDR3: CASSSTGGYGYTF. The CDR3 DNA reads TGTGCCAGCAGCTCGACAGGGGGATATGGCTACACCTTC.

This chain joins TRBV30 and TRBJ1-1; no firm D call. From germline, CDR1 is GTSNPN and CDR2 SVGIG (reference sequence). Trimming cost V 2 bases and J 4 bases, with 14 bases left between them. This CDR3 contains 14 residues. CDR3: CAWSPSGGFTEAFF. CDR3 nucleotides: TGTGCCTGGAGTCCATCGGGAGGGTTCACTGAAGCTTTCTTT.

The CDR3 nucleotides read TGTGCCAGTAGTATAATCGACAGTGCTGGCTACACCTTC. As protein: CASSIIDSAGYTF. The chain carries TRBV19 and TRBJ1-2; TRBD1 might be the D (5 bases). V was clipped by 2 bases and J by 7 bases, with 11 bases between them. Per the germline V gene, CDR1 is LNHDA and CDR2 is SQIVND (reference sequence). This CDR3 contains 13 residues.

This clone was counted once. The chain has TRBV6-5 and TRBJ2-4; 7 nucleotides match TRBD2. The V and J ends lost 8 bases and 4 bases, in that order; junction bases with no gene match: 11. This CDR3 contains 15 residues. Germline V gene data show CDR1 as MNHEY and CDR2 as SVGAGI. The CDR3 loop reads CASETLGGRKNIQYF. The CDR3 DNA follows: TGTGCCAGCGAGACCTTGGGGGGGAGGAAAAACATTCAGTACTTC.

V and J are TRBV19 and TRBJ1-2; a possible D gene is TRBD1 (6 bases). The CDR3 runs 15 residues. V lost 5 bases, J lost 5 bases, and 18 bases lay in between. Germline-derived CDR1 and CDR2 are LNHDA and SQIVND (reference sequence). The CDR3 DNA is TGTGCCAGTAGTCTCACTACAGGGCTATGGTATGGCTACACCTTC. This codes for CASSLTTGLWYGYTF.

The chain carries TRBV5-8 and TRBJ1-5; tentatively, D is TRBD1 (5 bases). V lost 2 bases, J lost 3 bases, and 21 bases lay in between. The CDR3 sequence is 18 residues long. Germline-derived CDR1 and CDR2 are SGHTS and YDEGEE. In DNA, the CDR3 is TGTGCCAGCAGCTTCTTGCTTGACAGAACCATCCTCAATCAGCCCCAGCATTTT. Translation: CASSFLLDRTILNQPQHF.

The rearrangement joins TRBV7-2 to TRBJ2-7; weak D call: TRBD2 (6 bases). This CDR3 spans 16 amino acids. V dropped 5 bases and J dropped 2 bases, with 19 bases sitting between them. From germline, CDR1 is SGHTA and CDR2 FQGNSA. CDR3 DNA: TGTGCCAGCAGCCGTACTCCGGGACTGGTCCCCTACGAGCAGTACTTC. This translates into CASSRTPGLVPYEQYF.